A single sample gave rise to the 20 T cell receptor beta chains below, sequenced in a study of T cell responses to AZD1222 COVID-19 vaccine. Sequencing was performed with immunoSEQ multiplex PCR; in TCRdb, only in-frame clones are kept and a portion is missing. The sample holds around 70,000 clones, roughly 85% seen once. Sequenced here: peripheral blood, sampled on day 0 of AZD1222 vaccination. All receptors derive from an adult in good health.

Here the CDR3 reads CAINVGARAGANVLTF. Here the CDR3 DNA reads TGTGCCATCAACGTCGGGGCCAGGGCTGGGGCCAACGTCCTGACTTTC. The chain couples TRBV10-3 to TRBJ2-6; D may correspond to TRBD1 or TRBD2 (5 bases each). V lost 7 bases and J 2 bases, leaving 15 bases between the germline ends. There are 16 residues in the CDR3. Germline V lookup: CDR1 ENHRY, CDR2 SYGVKD.

The V and J genes are TRBV5-1 and TRBJ2-7; 11 bases line up with TRBD2. The length of the CDR3 is 14 residues. Germline V gene sequence: CDR1 SGHRS, CDR2 YFSETQ. V shed 4 bases, J shed 5 bases, and the junction held 5 bases outside the gene matches. This CDR3 is CASSPGTSGDEQYF. The CDR3 nucleotides are TGCGCCAGCAGCCCCGGGACTAGCGGCGACGAGCAGTACTTC.

The chain combines TRBV5-1 with TRBJ2-1, with D perhaps matching TRBD2 (6 bases). Trimming shortened V by 1 base and J by 8 bases, and 10 bases separated the two germline ends. Looked up from germline, CDR1 is SGHRS and CDR2 is YFSETQ. The CDR3 totals 13 residues. The CDR3 DNA sequence: TGCGCCAGCAGCTTGACTAGCCAACATGAGCAGTTCTTC. Amino acids: CASSLTSQHEQFF.

This sequence joins TRBV7-8 and TRBJ2-1; the match to TRBD2 covers 7 bases. CDR1 is SGHVS and CDR2 is FQNEAQ in the germline V gene. This CDR3 region has 14 residues. J lost 4 bases, V lost 0 bases, and 0 bases had no gene match. CDR3 sequence: CASSLAGGYNEQFF. The CDR3 coding sequence is TGTGCCAGCAGCTTAGCGGGGGGGTACAATGAGCAGTTCTTC.

This chain joins TRBV3-1 (or the pseudogene TRBV3-2) and TRBJ2-1; no clear D. The V gene lost 2 bases and the J gene lost 5 bases, with 13 bases spanning the gap. Germline V CDR1 and CDR2: LGHDT, YNNKEL (reference sequence). The CDR3 length is 15 residues. The CDR3 spells CASSQPRPRHNEQFF. The CDR3 DNA sequence: TGTGCCAGCAGCCAACCACGCCCTCGGCACAATGAGCAGTTCTTC.

The chain recombines TRBV18 with TRBJ1-2; a weak D match, TRBD1 (5 bases). Looked up from germline, CDR1 is KGHSH and CDR2 is LQKENI. The CDR3 length is 13 residues. The ends were cut back, 0 bases at V and 8 bases at J, with 10 bases in the middle. CDR3 coding DNA: TGTGCCAGCTCACCACCGTCGGGGGTCGGCTACACCTTC. As protein: CASSPPSGVGYTF.

The CDR3 region is CASSLVPGSAYEQYF. In DNA form, the CDR3 reads TGTGCCAGCAGCTTGGTACCAGGGTCCGCCTACGAGCAGTACTTC. V usage is TRBV5-6 and J usage is TRBJ2-7; a weak D match, TRBD1 (5 bases). The V end was cut by 0 bases, the J end by 2 bases, with 12 bases between. Germline V gene sequence: CDR1 SGHDT, CDR2 YYEEEE. The CDR3 consists of 15 residues.

The chain links TRBV3-1 (or the pseudogene TRBV3-2) to TRBJ2-1; D may be TRBD1 or TRBD2 (5 bases each). Germline values: CDR1 LGHDT, CDR2 YNNKEL (reference sequence). This CDR3 is 15 amino acids long. V lost 6 bases, J lost 7 bases, and 19 bases lay in between. As DNA, the CDR3 is TGTGCCAGCAGTTATACGGGGCCCTTGGGGAATGAGCAGTTCTTC. Protein: CASSYTGPLGNEQFF.

This chain links TRBV13 with TRBJ1-1, with D uncertain. There are 16 residues in the CDR3. From germline, CDR1 is PRHDT and CDR2 FYEKMQ (reference sequence). V lost 4 bases and J 5 bases, leaving 20 bases between the germline ends. The CDR3 loop is CASSSYISRGLTEAFF. In DNA form, the CDR3 reads TGTGCCAGCAGCTCTTATATCAGCCGCGGCCTAACTGAAGCTTTCTTT.

The chain recombines TRBV19 with TRBJ2-1; TRBD2 matches 7 bases. CDR3 size: 17 residues. Germline trimming cut 6 bases from V and 1 base from J; bases unmatched to any gene: 12. Germline V gene sequence: CDR1 LNHDA, CDR2 SQIVND (reference sequence). Here the CDR3 reads CASRNLAGGMSYNEQFF. In DNA, the CDR3 is TGTGCCAGTAGAAACCTCGCCGGGGGGATGTCCTACAATGAGCAGTTCTTC.

The rearrangement joins TRBV3-1 (or the pseudogene TRBV3-2) to TRBJ1-2; no clear D. Trimming stripped 3 bases from V and 5 bases from J, with 13 bases between. The CDR3 consists of 14 residues. Germline assignment: CDR1 LGHDT and CDR2 YNNKEL (reference sequence). The CDR3, as DNA: TGTGCCAGCAGCCACGGGCGACCGACATATGGCTACACCTTC. Its protein product is CASSHGRPTYGYTF.

The chain uses TRBV5-1 and TRBJ2-1, with D perhaps matching TRBD2 (6 bases). The V end was cut by 4 bases, the J end by 7 bases, with 18 bases between. The germline V gene has CDR1 SGHRS and CDR2 YFSETQ. The CDR3 has 15 amino acids. The CDR3 protein is CASSVRLVLRNEQFF. Here the CDR3 DNA reads TGCGCCAGCAGCGTCCGACTAGTCCTACGAAATGAGCAGTTCTTC.

The chain links TRBV11-2 to TRBJ1-6; 9 bases map to TRBD1. Germline CDR1 is SGHAT and CDR2 is FQNNGV. This CDR3 has 18 amino acids. V lost 4 bases, J lost 0 bases, and 7 bases stayed unmatched. Written as DNA, the CDR3 is TGTGCCAGCAGCTCCCTGGGACAGGGAAGCTCCTATAATTCACCCCTCCACTTT. Translation gives CASSSLGQGSSYNSPLHF.

The gene calls are TRBV28 and TRBJ2-7; maybe TRBD1 (6 bases). The V end was cut by 6 bases, the J end by 4 bases, with 28 bases between. CDR1 is MDHEN and CDR2 is SYDVKM in the germline V gene. CDR3 size: 18 residues. The CDR3 loop reads CASSPSGGLGTTEYEQYF. In DNA, the CDR3 is TGTGCCAGCAGCCCTTCTGGGGGTTTGGGGACAACGGAATACGAGCAGTACTTC.

The chain has TRBV6-5 and TRBJ2-5; no clear D. This CDR3 region has 12 residues. The V gene's germline CDR1 is MNHEY and CDR2 SVGAGI. Trimming cost V 6 bases and J 2 bases, with 7 bases left between them. The CDR3 loop is CASRFGQETQYF. In DNA form, the CDR3 reads TGTGCCAGCAGGTTCGGGCAAGAGACCCAGTACTTC.

V is TRBV6-6 and J is TRBJ1-2; 10 positions match TRBD1. CDR1 is MNHNY, CDR2 SVGAGI, per germline (reference sequence). The V and J ends lost 5 bases and 1 base, in that order; junction bases with no gene match: 10. The CDR3 runs to 17 residues. DNA for the CDR3: TGTGCCAGCAGTCTAACCTCCGGGACAGGGGTTAACTATGGCTACACCTTC. Amino acid sequence: CASSLTSGTGVNYGYTF.

Here the CDR3 reads CASSLRGFGQETQYF. Here the CDR3 DNA reads TGTGCCAGCAGCTTGAGAGGGTTTGGCCAAGAGACCCAGTACTTC. The rearrangement links TRBV5-4 to TRBJ2-5, with D possibly being TRBD2 (5 bases). Germline CDR1 and CDR2: SGHNT and YYREEE (reference sequence). The CDR3 is 15 amino acids. Trimming stripped 1 base from V and 1 base from J, with 11 bases between.

The J gene is TRBJ2-6, the V gene TRBV15; a possible D gene is TRBD1 (6 bases). Trimming took 1 base from V and 4 from J, leaving 14 bases between them. This CDR3 is built from 17 residues. Per germline, CDR1 LNHNV and CDR2 YYDKDF (reference sequence). CDR3 region: CATSRVSGVKGANVLTF. CDR3 in DNA: TGTGCCACCAGCAGAGTTTCAGGGGTAAAAGGGGCCAACGTCCTGACTTTC.

On this clone: The junction and the germline gene differ at one end; a read error may be behind it. The V and J genes are TRBV7-7 and TRBJ2-2; 10 bases are a match to TRBD2. The germline gives CDR1 SSHAT, CDR2 FNYEAQ (reference sequence). This CDR3 is built from 16 residues. The CDR3 reads CASSRSGGASTGELFF. The CDR3 coding sequence is TGTGCTAGCAGCCGGAGCGGGGGGGCATCCACCGGGGAGCTGTTTTTT.

V and J are TRBV6-6 and TRBJ1-1; D remains unclear. V was pared by 2 bases and J by 4 bases, with 14 bases between. The CDR3 extends over 15 amino acids. Germline assignment: CDR1 MNHNY and CDR2 SVGAGI (reference sequence). In nucleotides, the CDR3 is TGTGCCAGCAGTTACCGAAACGTTGGGGTCACTGAAGCTTTCTTT. Amino acid sequence: CASSYRNVGVTEAFF.